This T cell receptor (beta chain) was captured in a study of shared clonotypes between healthy human individuals. Whole-study context: Three CD4 naive, three CD4 memory, two CD8 naive and one CD8 memory plate were used per donor.

Findings and limits, study-wide: Generation probabilities of non-shared clonotypes were lower (relative to those shared by all four donors).

Each subset's genomic DNA was shared equally among a number of immunoSEQ plates. TCRdb keeps only in-frame clones here, not all; method: immunoSEQ multiplex PCR. The sample gives more than 550,000 clones, 90% of which show up once; around a third is in the top ten. Per germline, CDR1 SGDLS and CDR2 YYNGEE. With 1 base clipped from V and 6 bases from J, the junction kept 9 bases outside the gene matches. The CDR3 consists of 15 residues. Details on this clone: Its antigen is unknown.

The receptor comes from a man aged 18 to 30 in good health. Some clones in this sample may be carry-over from other donors' samples. This chain uses TRBV9 with TRBJ2-7; 8 bases fit TRBD2. Sequencing input: memory CD8+ T cells from PBMCs. This sample's subset: CD45RO+ cells pooled with CCR7-negative TemRA cells. CDR3 in DNA: TGTGCCAGCAGCGTAAACGGGGGGGCTGTGTCCGAGCAGTACTTC. Its protein product is CASSVNGGAVSEQYF.